The present TCR beta chain was sequenced within a study of T cell repertoires in cytomegalovirus infection. About this clonotype itself: Its matching antigen is unknown.

V was clipped by 5 bases and J by 0 bases; unmatched bases: 15. The germline V gene encodes CDR1 SGHVS and CDR2 FQNEAQ. CDR3 size: 19 residues. In TCRdb, the reads were re-called with MiXCR into one record per CDR3 protein. The sample has 300,000 to 400,000 distinct CDR3 sequences; around 29% are singletons. This sequence was found in a human donor in good health (CMV status not recorded). Some clones in this sample may be carry-over from other donors' samples. The rearrangement joins TRBV7-8 to TRBJ2-3; 9 positions agree with TRBD2. The source was cultured PBMCs, collected from culture after CMV antigen stimulation. The CDR3 DNA is TGTGCCAGCAGCCCCTATAGGGTCCTAGCGGGAATTAGCACAGATACGCAGTATTTT. Protein product: CASSPYRVLAGISTDTQYF.